This T cell receptor beta chain originates from a study of blood T cells in healthy people across ages. Deletions cut 6 bases from V and 0 bases from J, with 9 bases between. Germline CDR1 MDHEN, CDR2 SYDVKM. The CDR3 is 14 amino acids. Remarks on this clonotype: What it binds is not known.

Findings and caveats of the study: Unsorted PBMC input precluded a conclusive naive versus antigen-experienced comparison.

Then a second PCR, running roughly 7 to 11 cycles, was carried out with a sample-barcoded 5' primer and a J-beta primer mix. One entry per CDR3 protein results from TCRdb running MiXCR on the 5' RACE reads. The sample lists roughly 500,000 distinct CDR3 sequences; under 30% were seen once. These data were also filed under a second study, of T cells of mothers and their children.

The sequenced sample was blood. The chain has TRBV28 and TRBJ2-4; D might be TRBD1 or TRBD2, each matching 5 bases. The sequence was collected from a boy under 18 in good health. The CDR3 nucleotides read TGTGCCAGCAGCGTCGGGGCAGCCAAAAACATTCAGTACTTC. Translated: CASSVGAAKNIQYF.